This TCR beta chain was profiled in a study of identical twins. Unique molecular identifiers were present on cDNA, and template switching added a universal primer site. TCRdb recomputed calls from the 5' RACE reads with MiXCR, one row per CDR3 protein. There are some 630,000 distinct CDR3 sequences in the sample; around 7.5% occur only once, and over 1.5% lies in the top ten. This clonotype was counted many times. V lost 2 bases, J lost 5 bases, and 10 bases lay in between. The CDR3 has 14 amino acids. Per germline, CDR1 SGHRS and CDR2 YFSETQ. This sample was shared with a second study, whose subject was yellow fever vaccine responses in identical twins.

This TCR came from a woman between 18 and 30 years old in good health. The source material was PBMCs. This sequence joins TRBV5-1 and TRBJ2-2; no reliable D call. The CDR3 DNA is TGCGCCAGCAGCTTAACGGTGGGGACCGGGGAGCTGTTTTTT. Protein sequence: CASSLTVGTGELFF. Together with reference TRBV5-1 and TRBJ2-2, the CDR3 gives the full variable domain: KAGVTQTPRYLIKTRGQQVTLSCSPISGHRSVSWYQQTPGQGLQFLFEYFSETQRNKGNFPGRFSGRQFSNSRSEMNVSTLELGDSALYLCASSLTVGTGELFFGEGSRLTVL.